A selection of T cell receptor beta chains follows, all from one sample in a study of response to subunit inactivated influenza vaccine. TCRdb ran MiXCR on the RT-PCR reads and lists one entry per CDR3 protein. Of around 500,000 distinct CDR3 sequences listed, approximately 11% are singletons. This specimen was PBMCs from blood, taken roughly 47 days after vaccination. The receptors stem from a man aged 45-60 years who received an inactivated influenza vaccine. CDR3s include the opening cysteine and the closing phenylalanine or tryptophan. The order of the fields is clone size, J gene, D gene, V gene, CDR3 protein, CDR3 DNA. A D gene is named only where the DNA matches it firmly. The size field is filled for only some rows; it gives once, few, many or a size class.

clone size: many
J gene: TRBJ2-7
D gene: TRBD1
V gene: TRBV5-1
CDR3 protein: CASSIGQVVHEQYF
CDR3 DNA: TGCGCCAGCAGCATCGGACAGGTAGTCCACGAGCAGTACTTC

clone size: many
J gene: TRBJ2-3
D gene: TRBD1
V gene: TRBV6-5
CDR3 protein: CASSYELGMDRSTDTQYF
CDR3 DNA: TGTGCCAGCAGTTACGAGCTGGGAATGGACAGGTCCACAGATACGCAGTATTTT

clone size: -
J gene: TRBJ2-7
D gene: -
V gene: TRBV7-9
CDR3 protein: CASSPVPPEQYF
CDR3 DNA: TGTGCCAGCAGCCCGGTACCCCCGGAACAGTACTTC

clone size: few
J gene: TRBJ2-1
D gene: -
V gene: TRBV3-1
CDR3 protein: CASGQPLRDNEQFF
CDR3 DNA: TGTGCCAGCGGACAGCCCCTCAGGGACAATGAGCAGTTCTTC

clone size: -
J gene: TRBJ2-5
D gene: TRBD2
V gene: TRBV4-2
CDR3 protein: CASSQASGGGKETQYF
CDR3 DNA: TGTGCCAGCAGCCAAGCTAGCGGGGGCGGGAAAGAGACCCAGTACTTC

clone size: -
J gene: TRBJ1-5
D gene: -
V gene: TRBV9
CDR3 protein: CASSAGPGSSNQPQHF
CDR3 DNA: TGTGCCAGCAGCGCCGGTCCCGGGTCCTCCAATCAGCCCCAGCATTTT

clone size: many
J gene: TRBJ1-5
D gene: -
V gene: TRBV7-2
CDR3 protein: CASSQEGNQPQHF
CDR3 DNA: TGTGCCAGCAGCCAAGAGGGGAATCAGCCCCAGCATTTT

clone size: -
J gene: TRBJ1-2
D gene: -
V gene: TRBV4-1
CDR3 protein: CASSQEVVLGLHGYTF
CDR3 DNA: TGCGCCAGCAGCCAAGAAGTTGTACTGGGGCTACATGGCTACACCTTC

clone size: many
J gene: TRBJ2-7
D gene: -
V gene: TRBV5-1
CDR3 protein: CASSLTPKDFYEQYF
CDR3 DNA: TGCGCCAGCAGCTTGACTCCTAAGGACTTCTACGAGCAGTACTTC

clone size: -
J gene: TRBJ2-1
D gene: -
V gene: TRBV7-9
CDR3 protein: CASKVYSYNEQFF
CDR3 DNA: TGTGCCAGCAAGGTGTACTCCTACAATGAGCAGTTCTTC

clone size: many
J gene: TRBJ2-2
D gene: -
V gene: TRBV12-3/TRBV12-4
CDR3 protein: CASTQYRATNTGELFF
CDR3 DNA: TGTGCCAGCACCCAATACAGGGCTACGAACACCGGGGAGCTGTTTTTT

clone size: few
J gene: TRBJ2-5
D gene: -
V gene: TRBV12-3/TRBV12-4
CDR3 protein: CASSLSNPYGTQYF
CDR3 DNA: TGTGCCAGCAGTTTAAGTAACCCTTACGGGACCCAGTACTTC

clone size: -
J gene: TRBJ2-5
D gene: -
V gene: TRBV11-2
CDR3 protein: CASSLSLMGETQYF
CDR3 DNA: TGTGCCAGCAGCTTATCTCTGATGGGGGAGACCCAGTACTTC

clone size: few
J gene: TRBJ2-7
D gene: TRBD1
V gene: TRBV4-1
CDR3 protein: CASSHQDRADYEQYF
CDR3 DNA: TGCGCCAGCAGCCACCAAGACAGGGCCGACTACGAGCAGTACTTC

clone size: many
J gene: TRBJ2-1
D gene: TRBD1
V gene: TRBV5-6
CDR3 protein: CASSRTGFNEQFF
CDR3 DNA: TGTGCCAGCAGCAGGACAGGGTTCAATGAGCAGTTCTTC

clone size: few
J gene: TRBJ2-3
D gene: -
V gene: TRBV20-1
CDR3 protein: CSAPQPDTQYF
CDR3 DNA: TGCAGTGCTCCACAGCCGGATACGCAGTATTTT

clone size: few
J gene: TRBJ1-5
D gene: -
V gene: TRBV29-1
CDR3 protein: CSVVESGVEPQHF
CDR3 DNA: TGCAGCGTTGTAGAGTCTGGGGTGGAGCCCCAGCATTTT

clone size: -
J gene: TRBJ2-1
D gene: -
V gene: TRBV7-2
CDR3 protein: CASSSTRAQGEQFF
CDR3 DNA: TGTGCCAGCAGCTCGACTAGGGCCCAGGGTGAGCAGTTCTTC

clone size: many
J gene: TRBJ2-5
D gene: -
V gene: TRBV28
CDR3 protein: CASRRGTQETQYF
CDR3 DNA: TGTGCCAGCAGGCGCGGGACACAAGAGACCCAGTACTTC

clone size: few
J gene: TRBJ2-7
D gene: -
V gene: TRBV20-1
CDR3 protein: CSARDWGNEQYF
CDR3 DNA: TGCAGTGCTAGAGATTGGGGGAACGAGCAGTACTTC

clone size: few
J gene: TRBJ2-2
D gene: TRBD2
V gene: TRBV5-1
CDR3 protein: CASSLDISGRLGELFF
CDR3 DNA: TGCGCCAGCAGCTTGGACATTAGCGGGAGGCTCGGGGAGCTGTTTTTT

clone size: many
J gene: TRBJ1-2
D gene: TRBD1
V gene: TRBV20-1
CDR3 protein: CSAGTGGGYTF
CDR3 DNA: TGCAGTGCCGGGACAGGGGGCGGCTACACCTTC

clone size: few
J gene: TRBJ2-7
D gene: -
V gene: TRBV6-5
CDR3 protein: CASSYSYRSYEQYF
CDR3 DNA: TGTGCCAGCAGTTACTCGTATCGTTCCTACGAGCAGTACTTC

clone size: many
J gene: TRBJ1-4
D gene: -
V gene: TRBV5-5
CDR3 protein: CASSLAVNEKLFF
CDR3 DNA: TGTGCCAGCAGCTTGGCCGTGAATGAAAAACTGTTTTTT

clone size: -
J gene: TRBJ1-1
D gene: -
V gene: TRBV20-1
CDR3 protein: CSVPPLVGTTEAFF
CDR3 DNA: TGCAGTGTCCCCCCCCTCGTGGGGACCACTGAAGCTTTCTTT

clone size: -
J gene: TRBJ2-7
D gene: -
V gene: TRBV27
CDR3 protein: CASSPLRSPLGEQYF
CDR3 DNA: TGTGCCAGCAGTCCACTCCGGTCACCCCTGGGGGAGCAGTACTTC

clone size: -
J gene: TRBJ2-3
D gene: -
V gene: TRBV4-3
CDR3 protein: CASSQDNYYTQYF
CDR3 DNA: TGCGCCAGCAGCCAAGATAATTATTATACGCAGTATTTT